This entry concerns a single TCR beta chain. Its target antigen remains unknown. The sample holds no much larger clone one base away, and base qualities are not on file. Receptors were amplified or captured by PCR. The instrument was a NextSeq 500. Bulk TCR libraries were prepared as previously described, using TCR primers listed in Table S5. Total RNA was purified with the Qiagen AllPrep DNA/RNA kit. Before analysis, reads from multiple sequencing runs of one library were combined. The study's processing was this. Only reads with exact TCR constant sequence were kept, trimmed to 150 nt, and grouped by their 12-nt molecular barcodes. Reads within each barcode group were sub-clustered using a 15% Levenshtein threshold, and quality-weighted consensus sequences were constructed for each RNA molecule. Non-functional sequences were discarded, and so were lower-count sequences lying one edit away from another sequence. On the basis of fitting two negative binomial distributions, barcode sub-clusters with fewer than 20% of the maximum read count were discarded. Using fastp trimming at Q25 and MiXCR clonotype assembly, TCRdb reanalyzed the public sequencing data and kept in-frame beta chains. Each CDR3 protein appears once, grouped with its most common genes and DNA. TCRdb assigned the V and J calls; the authors' analysis was not used. Counted in this sample were around 100,000 distinct CDR3 sequences; over 30% of them appeared once. Approximately 4% of the sample lies in the top ten.

Taken from cysteine to phenylalanine, the CDR3 has 16 residues. CDR3 DNA is the only sequence kept; it has 48 bases, read in frame from the first base. V is pared back by 0 bases and J by 5 bases, with 15 bases lying between the germline termini. Reading the germline V gene gives CDR1 SGHRS and CDR2 YFSETQ. The sample originates from a study of molecular identifiers for immune sequencing clone quantification (dated by TCRdb to about 2018). Study-wide context: For a replicate experiment, the RNA from either 20,000 or 100,000 naive CD8 T cells was divided into five aliquots, and four of those aliquots went on to sequencing. CD8 T cells were used in a methods study to benchmark molecular-identifier clustering-based TCR repertoire sequencing (MIDCIRS) and TCR RNA copy counting. The full study reports these points: Modeling estimated around 3 recovered TCR RNA copies per cell, compared with about 10 by digital PCR, which implies 30% to 35% capture efficiency. The naive libraries included spiked-in Jurkat TCR RNA (about 11 copies' worth), and this RNA is not part of the donor repertoire. Without barcode sub-clustering, chimeric consensus sequences inflated TCR diversity; chimeras reached as high as 47%. Highly expanded clone sizes could be underestimated if identical TCR molecules share a barcode. Spiked-in Jurkat TCR RNA equal to a single cell's worth was reported to be detectable even within 1,100,000 naive CD8 T cells. In CMV-specific effector cells, over 98% of molecules were held by clones above 20 RNA copies, whereas under 1% of molecules were held by such clones in naive cells.

Libraries of naive CD8 T cells were built from approximately 20,000 to 1,000,000 sorted cells, with 10%, 30% or 50% of the purified RNA used. Naive CD8 T cells, defined as CD8+CD4-CCR7+CD45RA+, were FACS-sorted into RLT Plus buffer on a BD FACSAria II. To test detection sensitivity, Jurkat RNA equal to over nine TCR copies was added to samples of about 20,000-1,000,000 naive CD8 T cells. CD8 T cells were enriched with RosetteSep CD8+ T Cell Enrichment Cocktail and Ficoll-Paque, followed by ACK red cell lysis. Specimen: naive CD8+ T cells from blood, with Jurkat cell RNA spiked in. The meaning of the sample's cell subset or site label: FACS-sorted CD8+CD4-CCR7+CD45RA+ naive T cells. This sequence was found in a human donor in good health. Some libraries in this study had Jurkat cell RNA spiked in. The receptor chain draws on TRBV5-1 and TRBJ1-5; TRBD1 is a weak D gene call, 6 bases matching. This receptor carries the CDR3 CASSLGTTGFHQPQHF. The bases are TGCGCCAGCAGCTTGGGTACTACAGGGTTTCATCAGCCCCAGCATTTT.